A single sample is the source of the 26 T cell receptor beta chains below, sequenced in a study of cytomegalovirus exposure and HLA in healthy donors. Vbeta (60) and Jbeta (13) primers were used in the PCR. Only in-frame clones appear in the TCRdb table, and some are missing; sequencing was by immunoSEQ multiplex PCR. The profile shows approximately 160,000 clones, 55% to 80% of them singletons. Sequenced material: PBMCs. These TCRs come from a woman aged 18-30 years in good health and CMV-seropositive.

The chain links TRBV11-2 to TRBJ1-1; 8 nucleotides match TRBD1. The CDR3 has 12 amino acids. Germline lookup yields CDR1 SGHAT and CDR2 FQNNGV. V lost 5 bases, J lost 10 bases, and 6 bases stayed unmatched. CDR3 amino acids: CASSPPDRGAFF. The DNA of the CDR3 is TGTGCCAGCAGCCCCCCCGACAGGGGAGCTTTCTTT.

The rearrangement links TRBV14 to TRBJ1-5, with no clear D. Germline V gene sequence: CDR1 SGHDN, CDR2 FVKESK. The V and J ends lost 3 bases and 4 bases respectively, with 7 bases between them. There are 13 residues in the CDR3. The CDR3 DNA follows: TGTGCCAGCAGCCAGAGAGTAAATCAGCCCCAGCATTTT. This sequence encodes CASSQRVNQPQHF.

CDR3 bases: TGTGCCTGGGGGGGGACAGATACGCAGTATTTT. Protein product: CAWGGTDTQYF. V usage is TRBV30 and J usage is TRBJ2-3, with D possibly matching TRBD2 (6 bases). The germline gives CDR1 GTSNPN, CDR2 SVGIG (reference sequence). The length of the CDR3 is 11 residues. Trimming took off 5 bases at V and 3 bases at J, with 6 bases between the two ends.

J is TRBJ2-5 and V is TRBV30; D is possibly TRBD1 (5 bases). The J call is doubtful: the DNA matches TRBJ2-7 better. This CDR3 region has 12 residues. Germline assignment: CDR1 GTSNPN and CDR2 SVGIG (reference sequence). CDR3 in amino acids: CAATQGSYEQYF. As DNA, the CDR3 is TGTGCCGCAACTCAGGGATCCTACGAGCAGTACTTC.

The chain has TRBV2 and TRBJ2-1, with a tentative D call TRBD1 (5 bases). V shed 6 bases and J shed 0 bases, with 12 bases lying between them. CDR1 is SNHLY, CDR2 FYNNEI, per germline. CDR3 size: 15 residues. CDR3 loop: CASRATVGSYNEQFF. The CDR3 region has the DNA TGTGCCAGCAGAGCGACAGTCGGCTCCTACAATGAGCAGTTCTTC.

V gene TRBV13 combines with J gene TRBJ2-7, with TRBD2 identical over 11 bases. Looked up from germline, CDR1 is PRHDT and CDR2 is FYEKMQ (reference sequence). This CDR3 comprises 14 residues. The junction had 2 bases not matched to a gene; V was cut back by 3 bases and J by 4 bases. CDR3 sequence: CASSLGLAAYEQYF. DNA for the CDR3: TGTGCCAGCAGCTTGGGACTAGCGGCTTACGAGCAGTACTTC.

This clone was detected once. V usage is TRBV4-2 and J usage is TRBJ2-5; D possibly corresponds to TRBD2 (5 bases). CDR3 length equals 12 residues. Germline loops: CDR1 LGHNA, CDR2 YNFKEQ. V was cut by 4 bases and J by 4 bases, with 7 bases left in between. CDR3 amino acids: CASSRERETQYF. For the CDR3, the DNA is TGTGCCAGCAGCCGGGAGCGAGAGACCCAGTACTTC.

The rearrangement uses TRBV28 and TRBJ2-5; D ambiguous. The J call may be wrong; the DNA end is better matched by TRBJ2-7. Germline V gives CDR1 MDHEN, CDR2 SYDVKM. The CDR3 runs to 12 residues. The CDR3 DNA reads TGTGCCAGCAGTTTTGGTGATTACGAGCAGTACTTC. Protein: CASSFGDYEQYF.

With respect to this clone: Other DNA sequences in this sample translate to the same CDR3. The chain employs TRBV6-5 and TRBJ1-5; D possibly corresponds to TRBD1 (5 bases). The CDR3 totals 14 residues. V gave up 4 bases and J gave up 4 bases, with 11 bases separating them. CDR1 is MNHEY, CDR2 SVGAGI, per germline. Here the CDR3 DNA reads TGTGCCAGCAGTTTTCGGGGGTATAATCAGCCCCAGCATTTT. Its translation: CASSFRGYNQPQHF.

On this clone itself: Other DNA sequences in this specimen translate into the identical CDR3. CDR3 sequence reads: CASSFGGEQYF. CDR3 DNA: TGCGCCAGCAGCTTCGGGGGGGAGCAGTACTTC. The V gene is TRBV5-1, the J gene TRBJ2-7, with TRBD2 matching 7 bases. The CDR3 extends over 11 amino acids. The V gene end was trimmed by 2 bases and the J gene end by 7 bases; junction bases not matched to a gene: 0. CDR1 is SGHRS and CDR2 is YFSETQ in the germline V gene.

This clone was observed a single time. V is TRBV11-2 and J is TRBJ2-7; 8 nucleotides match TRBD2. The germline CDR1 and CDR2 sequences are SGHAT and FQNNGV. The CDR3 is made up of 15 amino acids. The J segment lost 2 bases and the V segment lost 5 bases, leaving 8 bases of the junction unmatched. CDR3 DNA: TGTGCCAGCAGCAAAAGCGGGGGACAAGCCTACGAGCAGTACTTC. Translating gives CASSKSGGQAYEQYF.

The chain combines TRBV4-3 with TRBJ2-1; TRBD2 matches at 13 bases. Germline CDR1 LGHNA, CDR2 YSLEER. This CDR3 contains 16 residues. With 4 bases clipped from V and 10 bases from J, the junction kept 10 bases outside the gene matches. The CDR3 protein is CASSPGRGLAGEEQFF. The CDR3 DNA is TGCGCCAGCAGCCCCGGGAGAGGACTAGCGGGAGAAGAGCAGTTCTTC.

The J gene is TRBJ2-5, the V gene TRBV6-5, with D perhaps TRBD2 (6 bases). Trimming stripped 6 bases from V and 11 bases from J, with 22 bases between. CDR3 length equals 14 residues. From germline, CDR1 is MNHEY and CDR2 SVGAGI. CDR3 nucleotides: TGTGCCAGCAGCCCCCTGATGGCCCCGGGGGAGCAGTACTTC. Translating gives CASSPLMAPGEQYF.

The DNA for the CDR3 is TGTGCCAGCAGTTACTTAGCGGGGGGGATGAATGAGCAGTTCTTC. The encoded protein is CASSYLAGGMNEQFF. V is TRBV6-5 and J is TRBJ2-1; 11 bases match TRBD2. This CDR3 has 15 residues. In germline, CDR1 is MNHEY, CDR2 SVGAGI. V dropped 1 base and J dropped 7; count of bases not matched to a gene: 3.

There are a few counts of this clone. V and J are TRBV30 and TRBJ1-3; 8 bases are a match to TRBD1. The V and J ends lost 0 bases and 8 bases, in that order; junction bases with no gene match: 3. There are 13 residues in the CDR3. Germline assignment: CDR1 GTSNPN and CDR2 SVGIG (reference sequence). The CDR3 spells CAWSVGQGDTIYF. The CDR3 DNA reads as TGTGCCTGGAGTGTAGGACAGGGAGACACCATATATTTT.

CDR3 loop: CASSEIMTQYF. As DNA, the CDR3 is TGTGCCAGCAGTGAAATAATGACCCAGTACTTC. The V call is TRBV2, the J call TRBJ2-5; D is uncertain. The CDR3 has 11 amino acids. Germline V gene data show CDR1 as SNHLY and CDR2 as FYNNEI. With 2 bases removed from V and 7 bases from J, the gap between germline ends came to 5 bases.

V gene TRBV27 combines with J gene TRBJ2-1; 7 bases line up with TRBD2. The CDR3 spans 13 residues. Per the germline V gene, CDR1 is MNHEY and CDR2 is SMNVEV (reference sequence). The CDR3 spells CASGLAAYNEQFF. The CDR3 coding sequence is TGTGCGTCCGGCCTAGCGGCCTACAATGAGCAGTTCTTC.

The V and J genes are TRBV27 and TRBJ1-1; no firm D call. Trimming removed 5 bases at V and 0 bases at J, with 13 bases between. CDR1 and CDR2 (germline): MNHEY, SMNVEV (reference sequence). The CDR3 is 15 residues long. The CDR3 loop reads CASSAYPRMNTEAFF. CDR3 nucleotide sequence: TGTGCCAGCAGTGCCTACCCCCGCATGAACACTGAAGCTTTCTTT.

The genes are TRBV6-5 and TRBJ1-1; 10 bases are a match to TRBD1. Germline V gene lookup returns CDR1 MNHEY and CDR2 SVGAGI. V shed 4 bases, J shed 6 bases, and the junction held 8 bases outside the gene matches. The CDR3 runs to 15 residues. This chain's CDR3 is CASSSTGTGDAEAFF. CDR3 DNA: TGTGCCAGCAGTTCCACCGGGACAGGGGACGCTGAAGCTTTCTTT.

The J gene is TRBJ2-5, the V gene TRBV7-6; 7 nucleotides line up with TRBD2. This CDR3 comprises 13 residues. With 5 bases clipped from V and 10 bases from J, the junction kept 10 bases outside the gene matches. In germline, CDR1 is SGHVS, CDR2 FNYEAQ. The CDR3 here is CASSITREGLQYF. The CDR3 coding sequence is TGTGCCAGCAGCATCACTAGGGAGGGACTCCAGTACTTC.

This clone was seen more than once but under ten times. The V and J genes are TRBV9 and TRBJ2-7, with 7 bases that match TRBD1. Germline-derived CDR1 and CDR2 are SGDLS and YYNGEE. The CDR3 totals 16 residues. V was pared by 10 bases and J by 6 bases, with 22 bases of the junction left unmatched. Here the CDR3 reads CAGFVRTTGQQCEQYF. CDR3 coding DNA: TGTGCCGGGTTTGTCCGTACAACGGGACAGCAATGCGAGCAGTACTTC.

CDR3 residues: CASSLYSRPNYGYTF. The CDR3 nucleotides read TGTGCCAGCAGTTTATATTCGCGCCCTAACTATGGCTACACCTTC. The chain is built from TRBV27 and TRBJ1-2; no firm D call. Per the germline V gene, CDR1 is MNHEY and CDR2 is SMNVEV (reference sequence). The CDR3 has 15 amino acids. V lost 1 base to trimming and J lost 0 bases, with 9 bases between them.

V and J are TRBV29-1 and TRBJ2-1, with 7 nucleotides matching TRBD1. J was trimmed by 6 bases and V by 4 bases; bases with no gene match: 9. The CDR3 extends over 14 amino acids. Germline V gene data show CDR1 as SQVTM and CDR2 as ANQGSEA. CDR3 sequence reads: CSVVEAGGTNEQFF. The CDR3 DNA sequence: TGCAGCGTTGTAGAGGCAGGGGGTACCAATGAGCAGTTCTTC.

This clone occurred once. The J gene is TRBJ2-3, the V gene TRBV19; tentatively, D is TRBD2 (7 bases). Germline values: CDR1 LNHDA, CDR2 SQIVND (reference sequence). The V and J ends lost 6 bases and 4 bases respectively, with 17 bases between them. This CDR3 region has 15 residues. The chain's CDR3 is CASSPEGGGPDTQYF. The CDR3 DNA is TGTGCCAGTAGCCCAGAGGGGGGGGGCCCAGATACGCAGTATTTT.

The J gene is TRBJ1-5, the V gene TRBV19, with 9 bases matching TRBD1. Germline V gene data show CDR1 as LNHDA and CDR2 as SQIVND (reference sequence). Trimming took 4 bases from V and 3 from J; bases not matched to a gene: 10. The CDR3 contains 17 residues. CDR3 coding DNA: TGTGCCAGTAGTACAGTGGTAGGGACAGGGTACAATCAGCCCCAGCATTTT. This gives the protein CASSTVVGTGYNQPQHF.

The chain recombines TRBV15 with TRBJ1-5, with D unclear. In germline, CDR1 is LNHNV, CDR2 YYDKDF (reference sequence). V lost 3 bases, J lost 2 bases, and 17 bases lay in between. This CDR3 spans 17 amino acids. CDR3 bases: TGTGCCACCAGCAGTGGCGAGAGGGCCCGTGGCAATCAGCCCCAGCATTTT. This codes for CATSSGERARGNQPQHF.